Listed below are T cell receptor beta chains from one sample, sequenced in a study of blood T cell repertoires in COVID-19. The table came from immunoSEQ multiplex PCR; TCRdb's copy has only in-frame clones and leaves some out. The data hold about 190,000 clones, with more than 85% observed a single time. The sample comprised peripheral blood. The receptors here all came from a man aged 25-45 years with acute or convalescent COVID-19. Each CDR3 is given with its conserved first and last residue. A D gene is named only where the DNA matches it firmly. A clone size is listed for some rows: how often the clone was seen (once, few, many), or a class if it is expanded.

d_gene: NA; v_gene: TRBV5-5; abundance: NA; j_gene: TRBJ1-5; CDR3nt: TGTGCCAGCAGCCGGGGAGGGCGCGGGAGCAATCAGCCCCAGCATTTT; CDR3aa: CASSRGGRGSNQPQHF
d_gene: NA; v_gene: TRBV5-1; abundance: NA; j_gene: TRBJ1-1; CDR3nt: TGCGCCAGCAGCTGGACGGAGGACACTGAAGCTTTCTTT; CDR3aa: CASSWTEDTEAFF
d_gene: TRBD1; v_gene: TRBV7-9; abundance: NA; j_gene: TRBJ1-2; CDR3nt: TGTGCCAGCAGCCTCGGGACAGGGGACTATGGCTACACCTTC; CDR3aa: CASSLGTGDYGYTF
d_gene: TRBD1; v_gene: TRBV27; abundance: once; j_gene: TRBJ2-3; CDR3nt: TGTGCCAGCCGACCCTGGGACAGGGACACAGATACGCAGTATTTT; CDR3aa: CASRPWDRDTDTQYF
d_gene: TRBD2; v_gene: TRBV2; abundance: NA; j_gene: TRBJ2-5; CDR3nt: TGTGCCAGCAGGGGGCTAGCGGGGCAAGAGACCCAGTACTTC; CDR3aa: CASRGLAGQETQYF
d_gene: NA; v_gene: TRBV6-5; abundance: NA; j_gene: TRBJ1-5; CDR3nt: TGTGCCAGCAGTATGTCCCATAGCAATCAGCCCCAGCATTTT; CDR3aa: CASSMSHSNQPQHF
d_gene: NA; v_gene: TRBV6-5; abundance: NA; j_gene: TRBJ1-5; CDR3nt: TGTGCCAGCAGTTACTCGGCCTCCATGGCGGGGCAGCCCCAGCATTTT; CDR3aa: CASSYSASMAGQPQHF
d_gene: NA; v_gene: TRBV6-5; abundance: NA; j_gene: TRBJ2-7; CDR3nt: TGTGCCAGCACTAAAAGGGGTCGTAGTTCCTACGAGCAGTACTTC; CDR3aa: CASTKRGRSSYEQYF
d_gene: NA; v_gene: TRBV29-1; abundance: NA; j_gene: TRBJ2-3; CDR3nt: TGCAGCGCCTCCACAGATACGCAGTATTTT; CDR3aa: CSASTDTQYF
d_gene: TRBD1; v_gene: TRBV10-3; abundance: NA; j_gene: TRBJ1-1; CDR3nt: TGTGCCATCAGCCCAACAGGGGGCAAAAACACTGAAGCTTTCTTT; CDR3aa: CAISPTGGKNTEAFF
d_gene: TRBD2; v_gene: TRBV11-2; abundance: NA; j_gene: TRBJ2-6; CDR3nt: TGTGCCAGCAACCCTCTAGCGGAGGGCTTCTCTGGGGCCAACGTCCTGACTTTC; CDR3aa: CASNPLAEGFSGANVLTF
d_gene: TRBD2; v_gene: TRBV7-2; abundance: NA; j_gene: TRBJ2-7; CDR3nt: TGTGCCAGCAGCTGGGGGTCTAGCGGGGACTACGAGCAGTACTTC; CDR3aa: CASSWGSSGDYEQYF
d_gene: NA; v_gene: TRBV6-2/TRBV6-3; abundance: NA; j_gene: TRBJ2-2; CDR3nt: TGTGCCAGCAGCCGCTACGGTCTCCCTGGCGGGGAGCTGTTTTTT; CDR3aa: CASSRYGLPGGELFF
d_gene: NA; v_gene: TRBV14; abundance: NA; j_gene: TRBJ2-3; CDR3nt: TGTGCCAGCAGCCAAGGCGGGTTAAGCACAGATACGCAGTATTTT; CDR3aa: CASSQGGLSTDTQYF
d_gene: TRBD1; v_gene: TRBV28; abundance: few; j_gene: TRBJ2-7; CDR3nt: TGTGCCAGCAGTCCCCCCGGGACAGTCTACGAGCAGTACTTC; CDR3aa: CASSPPGTVYEQYF